One sample yielded the 22 T cell receptor beta chains listed below, sequenced in a study of shared clonotypes between healthy human individuals (TCRdb year 2020). Library generation was performed with the immunoSEQ multiplex PCR assay. In its TCRdb copy, this immuneACCESS table keeps in-frame sequences only and misses some clones. Where compared with another copy, unresolved V genes explain less than half of these, and the others have no known cause. This sample has millions of clones in its table, and about 92% of those were observed once. The ten largest clones add up to over 0.12% of the sample. Sequenced material: naive CD4+ T cells sorted from blood. The sample's cell subset or site label, decoded: CD45RA+ positively selected. The receptor source for this set is a man aged 18 to 35 in good health.

The rearrangement links TRBV11-2 to TRBJ2-5; D is unclear. Germline V lookup: CDR1 SGHAT, CDR2 FQNNGV. The ends were cut back, 3 bases at V and 5 bases at J, with 10 bases in the middle. The CDR3 is 13 amino acids. CDR3 in amino acids: CASSFGVQETQYF. Here the CDR3 DNA reads TGTGCCAGCAGCTTTGGGGTGCAGGAGACCCAGTACTTC.

The rearrangement uses TRBV15 and TRBJ1-5, with D possibly being TRBD1 (5 bases). There are 14 residues in the CDR3. In germline, CDR1 is LNHNV, CDR2 YYDKDF (reference sequence). Between the trimmed V and J ends, which lost 8 bases and 0 bases, there was a span of 11 bases. The CDR3 reads CATGAKYSNQPQHF. The DNA for the CDR3 is TGTGCCACCGGGGCCAAGTATAGCAATCAGCCCCAGCATTTT.

The CDR3 loop is CASSLGGGEVETQYF. Here the CDR3 DNA reads TGTGCCAGCAGCTTAGGTGGCGGGGAGGTGGAGACCCAGTACTTC. The chain has TRBV7-9 and TRBJ2-5, with D perhaps matching TRBD2 (6 bases). This CDR3 is 15 amino acids long. Germline values: CDR1 SEHNR, CDR2 FQNEAQ (reference sequence). Trimming left V 1 base short and J 5 bases short, with 14 bases between.

This chain uses TRBV6-5 with TRBJ1-2, with a possible D match to TRBD1 (5 bases). V lost 0 bases, J lost 4 bases, and 12 bases lay in between. CDR3 length: 15 residues. CDR1 MNHEY and CDR2 SVGAGI come from the germline V gene. In DNA form, the CDR3 reads TGTGCCAGCAGTTACTCGTCCGGGGCGACCTATGGCTACACCTTC. It is translated as CASSYSSGATYGYTF.

This chain links TRBV6-5 with TRBJ2-2; D might be TRBD1 or TRBD2, each matching 6 bases. V lost 5 bases and J 8 bases, leaving 15 bases between the germline ends. The germline CDR1 and CDR2 sequences are MNHEY and SVGAGI. The CDR3 totals 14 residues. The DNA for the CDR3 is TGTGCCAGCAGTGGCTTTACAGGGACTGGGGAGCTGTTTTTT. Protein product: CASSGFTGTGELFF.

V usage is TRBV6-1 and J usage is TRBJ2-3; 11 bases map to TRBD2. V lost 8 bases, J lost 4 bases, and 8 bases stayed unmatched. The CDR3 is made up of 15 amino acids. Germline values: CDR1 MNHNS, CDR2 SASEGT. The CDR3 is CASEGRLAGSDTQYF. CDR3 DNA sequence: TGTGCCAGCGAGGGAAGACTAGCGGGATCAGATACGCAGTATTTT.

V and J are TRBV12-5 and TRBJ2-2; 7 positions match TRBD1. The CDR3 length is 13 residues. The germline CDR1 and CDR2 sequences are LGHNT and FRNRAP. V dropped 6 bases and J dropped 3; count of bases not matched to a gene: 1. CDR3 coding DNA: TGTGCTAGTGGAACAGGGGACACCGGGGAGCTGTTTTTT. Translation gives CASGTGDTGELFF.

This clone was found once. Other nucleotide sequences from this sample produce the same CDR3. The chain couples TRBV18 to TRBJ2-3, with 9 bases that match TRBD1. J lost 2 bases, V lost 2 bases, and 2 bases had no gene match. There are 15 residues in the CDR3. The germline gives CDR1 KGHSH, CDR2 LQKENI. The CDR3 loop is CASSPGTGFTDTQYF. Written as DNA, the CDR3 is TGTGCCAGCTCACCAGGGACAGGGTTCACAGATACGCAGTATTTT. Full variable domain (missing parts from reference TRBV18 and TRBJ2-3): NAGVMQNPRHLVRRRGQEARLRCSPMKGHSHVYWYRQLPEEGLKFMVYLQKENIIDESGMPKERFSAEFPKEGPSILRIQQVVRGDSAAYFCASSPGTGFTDTQYFGPGTRLTVL.

This clone was seen only a few times. This chain links TRBV11-1 with TRBJ1-6; D perhaps matches TRBD1 (5 bases). Trimming took off 3 bases at V and 0 bases at J, with 12 bases between the two ends. CDR3 length: 17 amino acids. Per germline, CDR1 SGHAT and CDR2 FQDESV (reference sequence). CDR3 region: CASSLGDGHSYNSPLHF. CDR3 nucleotides: TGTGCCAGCAGCTTGGGCGACGGACACTCCTATAATTCACCCCTCCACTTT.

The CDR3 sequence is CASSPRAPSDDTQYF. The CDR3 DNA is TGTGCCAGCAGCCCCCGGGCCCCATCAGATGATACGCAGTATTTT. The genes are TRBV5-4 and TRBJ2-3; D ambiguous. The germline V and J ends were trimmed by 4 bases and 6 bases, with 18 bases remaining between them. Germline CDR1 is SGHNT and CDR2 is YYREEE (reference sequence). CDR3 size: 15 residues.

CDR3 coding DNA: TGCGCCAGCAGCCCCGGACAGGTATGGGAAGAGACCCAGTACTTC. It specifies CASSPGQVWEETQYF. The chain carries TRBV5-1 and TRBJ2-5; TRBD1 aligns across 7 bases. Losses at the gene ends were 4 bases for V and 3 bases for J; bases not matched to a gene: 9. The germline V gene has CDR1 SGHRS and CDR2 YFSETQ. The CDR3 loop spans 15 amino acids.

In DNA form, the CDR3 reads TGTGCCATCAGTGAAAAGGGTTTCAACGAGCAGTACTTC. Its protein is CAISEKGFNEQYF. The chain combines TRBV10-3 with TRBJ2-7; D is uncertain. The germline V gene encodes CDR1 ENHRY and CDR2 SYGVKD. The CDR3 has 13 residues. Trimming shortened V by 3 bases and J by 5 bases, and 11 bases separated the two germline ends.

V gene TRBV7-2 combines with J gene TRBJ1-2; D gene uncertain. CDR1 and CDR2 from the germline V gene are SGHTA and FQGNSA. The CDR3 runs to 13 residues. V lost 1 base and J lost 3, with 6 bases in between. The CDR3 loop is CASSLGQHYGYTF. The CDR3, as DNA: TGTGCCAGCAGCTTAGGTCAGCACTATGGCTACACCTTC.

Points on this clone: The same CDR3 can be traced to other DNA sequences in this sample. The chain carries TRBV10-3 and TRBJ2-7, with 10 bases aligning to TRBD2. CDR1 ENHRY and CDR2 SYGVKD come from the germline V gene. The CDR3 is 14 residues long. After removal of 3 bases from V and 1 base from J, the junction contained 0 bases not matched to a gene. The CDR3 loop is CAISELAGSYEQYF. The CDR3 DNA reads TGTGCCATCAGTGAACTAGCGGGGTCCTACGAGCAGTACTTC.

Comment on this clone: The sample contains more than one DNA sequence encoding this CDR3. The chain employs TRBV5-1 and TRBJ1-1; a possible D gene is TRBD1 (5 bases). V was pared by 4 bases and J by 1 base, with 14 bases between. Germline V lookup: CDR1 SGHRS, CDR2 YFSETQ. This CDR3 comprises 15 residues. The CDR3 sequence: CASSLDGAKNTEAFF. CDR3 DNA sequence: TGCGCCAGCAGCCTAGACGGGGCCAAGAACACTGAAGCTTTCTTT.

The chain couples TRBV2 to TRBJ2-2; a weak D match, TRBD2 (5 bases). The germline V gene encodes CDR1 SNHLY and CDR2 FYNNEI. The CDR3 sequence is 14 residues long. The ends were cut back, 3 bases at V and 6 bases at J, with 11 bases in the middle. The chain's CDR3 is CASSDGGRAGELFF. CDR3 nucleotide sequence: TGTGCCAGCAGTGATGGTGGGCGGGCCGGGGAGCTGTTTTTT.

The J gene is TRBJ1-2, the V gene TRBV28; D gene uncertain. The CDR3 is 12 amino acids. Germline V gives CDR1 MDHEN, CDR2 SYDVKM. The V and J ends lost 9 bases and 2 bases respectively, with 10 bases between them. The CDR3 loop is CARLDQNYGYTF. The CDR3 DNA reads TGTGCCAGATTGGATCAGAACTATGGCTACACCTTC.

The V and J genes are TRBV20-1 and TRBJ2-1; D ambiguous. The CDR3 loop spans 11 amino acids. Deletions cut 0 bases from V and 12 bases from J, with 9 bases between. CDR1 DFQATT and CDR2 SNEGSKA come from the germline V gene (reference sequence). CDR3 residues: CSARDYRGQFF. The DNA for the CDR3 is TGCAGTGCTAGAGATTATCGCGGGCAGTTCTTC.

This chain connects TRBV23-1 to TRBJ2-4, with D maybe TRBD1 (5 bases). TRBV23-1 is placed among ORFs of uncertain function. V shed 0 bases and J shed 0 bases, with 9 bases lying between them. The CDR3 is 16 amino acids. This chain's CDR3 is CASSQSGQGAKNIQYF. As DNA, the CDR3 is TGCGCCAGCAGTCAATCGGGGCAGGGAGCCAAAAACATTCAGTACTTC.

The chain combines TRBV5-6 with TRBJ1-2; no firm D call. Germline lookup yields CDR1 SGHDT and CDR2 YYEEEE. V lost 3 bases and J lost 2, with 11 bases in between. The CDR3 is 14 residues long. CDR3 nucleotide sequence: TGTGCCAGCAGCTCCGTAGCTGAAAACTATGGCTACACCTTC. Its translation: CASSSVAENYGYTF.

The V call is TRBV30, the J call TRBJ1-5; tentative D call: TRBD1 (5 bases). In germline, CDR1 is GTSNPN, CDR2 SVGIG (reference sequence). This CDR3 is 14 amino acids long. Trimming stripped 5 bases from V and 4 bases from J, with 15 bases between. In DNA form, the CDR3 reads TGTGCCTGGGCCTCCGGGGCCGATAATCAGCCCCAGCATTTT. It encodes CAWASGADNQPQHF. Supplemented by reference TRBV30 and TRBJ1-5, the full variable domain reads SQTIHQWPATLVQPVGSPLSLECTVEGTSNPNLYWYRQAAGRGLQLLFYSVGIGQISSEVPQNLSASRPQDRQFILSSKKLLLSDSGFYLCAWASGADNQPQHFGDGTRLSIL.

With regard to this clone: Other nucleotide sequences from this sample produce the same CDR3. The J gene is TRBJ2-3, the V gene TRBV7-2, with D perhaps assigned TRBD1 or TRBD2 (5 bases each). Germline values: CDR1 SGHTA, CDR2 FQGNSA. This CDR3 spans 13 amino acids. V was pared by 5 bases and J by 4 bases, with 10 bases between. CDR3 region: CASSLGTADTQYF. The CDR3 DNA is TGTGCCAGCAGCCTCGGGACGGCAGATACGCAGTATTTT.